Each of the 5 T cell receptor beta chains below was sequenced from the same sample in a study of T cells in Graves' hyperthyroidism and ophthalmopathy. RNA transcripts served as the template for amplifying TCR beta CDR3 regions. First-round RT-PCR with HTBI primers amplified the TCR CDR3 region. TCRdb reprocessed the multiplex PCR reads via MiXCR and lists one record per CDR3 protein. The sample has 210,000 or so distinct CDR3 sequences; 17% are singletons. Material: blood. The receptors shown here come from a man between 50 and 59 years old with Graves' hyperthyroidism.

This clonotype was observed many times. V gene TRBV11-2 combines with J gene TRBJ2-5; 7 bases are a match to TRBD2. Unmatched junction bases numbered 2, after V lost 6 bases and J lost 4 bases. The V gene's germline CDR1 is SGHAT and CDR2 FQNNGV. This CDR3 has 12 residues. The CDR3 sequence is CASSSGGETQYF. The CDR3 DNA is TGTGCCAGCAGTTCGGGGGGAGAGACCCAGTACTTC.

This clonotype was seen just once. The genes are TRBV3-1 and TRBJ2-1; 10 nucleotides agree with TRBD2. Germline V gene data show CDR1 as LGHDT and CDR2 as YNNKEL (reference sequence). V trimming: 2 bases; J trimming: 8 bases; junction bases outside the gene matches: 9. CDR3 length equals 16 residues. The CDR3 DNA is TGTGCCAGCAGCCAAAGGACTAGCGGCCTTGGGTATGAGCAGTTCTTC. The encoded protein is CASSQRTSGLGYEQFF.

This clonotype showed up many times. The chain uses TRBV20-1 and TRBJ2-3; 7 positions match TRBD2. Germline V gene data show CDR1 as DFQATT and CDR2 as SNEGSKA (reference sequence). CDR3 length: 14 amino acids. Unmatched junction bases numbered 10, after V lost 2 bases and J lost 8 bases. DNA for the CDR3: TGCAGTGCTAGATCGAATCGACTAGCTGGTACGCAGTATTTT. Protein: CSARSNRLAGTQYF.

This clonotype was recorded at least ten times. The rearrangement links TRBV27 to TRBJ2-1, with a tentative D call TRBD2 (6 bases). The CDR3 is 16 amino acids. With 6 bases removed from V and 0 bases from J, the gap between germline ends came to 15 bases. Per the germline V gene, CDR1 is MNHEY and CDR2 is SMNVEV (reference sequence). DNA for the CDR3: TGTGCCAGCAGGCTATTAGCGGTTAACTCCTACAATGAGCAGTTCTTC. Translated, it gives CASRLLAVNSYNEQFF.

This rearrangement joins TRBV2 to TRBJ2-7, with 9 bases fitting TRBD1. Per the germline V gene, CDR1 is SNHLY and CDR2 is FYNNEI. The ends lost 8 bases at V and 2 bases at J; junction bases unmatched: 4. This CDR3 is built from 13 residues. In DNA form, the CDR3 reads TGTGCCAGCGGCCGGGACAGGGCCTACGAGCAGTACTTC. As protein: CASGRDRAYEQYF.